This T cell receptor (beta chain) was retrieved from a study of T-cell reconstitution after alpha-beta-depleted transplantation in children (dated by TCRdb to about 2016). Study-level background: Using TCR repertoire profiling, the study followed T-cell immune reconstitution in a quantitative way in children after TCRalphabeta/CD19-depleted allogeneic hematopoietic cell transplantation.

This clonotype was counted a few times. It lacks a known antigen. Nothing much larger sits one base from this clone, and base qualities are not available. Libraries were prepared through PCR. Sequencing relied on an Illumina HiSeq 2500. Molecular barcoding was employed in the preparation of TCR libraries, with unique molecular identifiers being used to normalize TCRbeta repertoire quantification. TCRdb ran its own pipeline on the public reads, namely fastp trimming at Q25 and MiXCR clone calling, and kept in-frame beta chains. Duplicate CDR3 protein sequences are folded into a single record with the most common DNA and genes. This sample gives around 480,000 distinct CDR3 sequences in total; about 33% of them show up just once. The ten largest clones take up 2% to 2.5% of the sample. CDR1 and CDR2 are read off the germline V gene as SGHTA and FQGNSA. V has 5 bases trimmed and J has 4 bases trimmed; junction bases matching no gene number 10. The CDR3 sequence holds 16 residues, the cysteine and phenylalanine included. The kept DNA is CDR3 alone, 48 bases in frame from the first base.

The V and J segments used are TRBV7-2 and TRBJ2-1, with 8 junctional bases fitting TRBD2. The receptor comes from a human donor who donated a stem cell graft to a child with aplastic anemia. This specimen was PBMCs from the stem cell graft donor, taken from the stem cell graft. The CDR3: CASSLLGLAGYNEQFF. The DNA sequence is TGTGCCAGCAGCCTATTGGGGCTAGCGGGTTACAATGAGCAGTTCTTC.